This note documents a single T cell receptor beta chain sequence. This specimen comes from a study of blood T cell repertoires in COVID-19. Repertoires were generated with immunoSEQ multiplex PCR, while TCRdb's copy carries only in-frame clones and drops some. The sample carries approximately 190,000 clones, roughly 89% recorded once. Those enrolled, adults aged roughly 18 to 89 years, came from 25 or so US areas. Participants had their cohort set by participant-reported clinical history. All exposed participants met a person with COVID-19 within 2 weeks before entering the study. Trimming shortened V by 4 bases and J by 3 bases, and 15 bases separated the two germline ends. This CDR3 is built from 14 residues. Germline CDR1 is GTSNPN and CDR2 is SVGIG (reference sequence).

The genes are TRBV30 and TRBJ1-1; no clear D gene. The clonotype originates from a woman younger than 45 who had been exposed to COVID-19. Sequenced: PBMCs or T cells enriched from blood (not recorded which). The CDR3 here is CAWNSVPGYTEAFF. CDR3 nucleotides: TGTGCCTGGAATAGCGTGCCGGGATACACTGAAGCTTTCTTT.